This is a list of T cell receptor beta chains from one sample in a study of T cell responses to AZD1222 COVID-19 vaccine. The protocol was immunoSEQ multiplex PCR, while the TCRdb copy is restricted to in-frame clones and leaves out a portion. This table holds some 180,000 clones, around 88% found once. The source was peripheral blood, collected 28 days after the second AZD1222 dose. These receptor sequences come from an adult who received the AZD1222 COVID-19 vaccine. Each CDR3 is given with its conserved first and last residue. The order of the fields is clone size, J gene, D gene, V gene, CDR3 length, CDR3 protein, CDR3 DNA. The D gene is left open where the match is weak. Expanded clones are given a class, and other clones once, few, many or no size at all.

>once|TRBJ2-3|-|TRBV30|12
CARAASTDTQYF
TGTGCCCGAGCGGCTAGCACAGATACGCAGTATTTT
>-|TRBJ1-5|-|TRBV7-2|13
CASSLMPNQPQHF
TGTGCCAGCAGCTTAATGCCCAATCAGCCCCAGCATTTT
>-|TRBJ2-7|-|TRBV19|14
CASSIGGGTYEQYF
TGTGCCAGTAGTATAGGGGGCGGGACCTACGAGCAGTACTTC
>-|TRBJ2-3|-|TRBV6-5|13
CASNPGLSDTQYF
TGTGCCAGCAACCCAGGACTATCAGATACGCAGTATTTT
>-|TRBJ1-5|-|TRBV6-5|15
CASSDLIISNQPQHF
TGTGCCAGCAGCGACCTAATTATTAGCAATCAGCCCCAGCATTTT
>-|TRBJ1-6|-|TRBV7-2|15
CASNSLSSYNSPLHF
TGTGCCAGCAACTCTCTGAGCTCCTATAATTCACCCCTCCACTTT
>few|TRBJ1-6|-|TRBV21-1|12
CAGAGYNSPLHF
TGTGCCGGGGCGGGCTATAATTCACCCCTCCACTTT
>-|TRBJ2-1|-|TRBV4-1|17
CASSQDPPGLRYNEQFF
TGCGCCAGCAGCCAAGATCCTCCCGGACTCAGGTACAATGAGCAGTTCTTC
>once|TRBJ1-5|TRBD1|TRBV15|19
CATSRDLRGQGRGNQPQHF
TGTGCCACCAGCAGAGATCTCCGGGGACAGGGTCGGGGCAATCAGCCCCAGCATTTT
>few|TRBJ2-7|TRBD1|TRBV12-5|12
CASGGQGYEQYF
TGTGCTAGTGGGGGACAGGGCTACGAGCAGTACTTC
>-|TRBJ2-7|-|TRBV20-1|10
CSASLGEQYF
TGCAGTGCTAGCCTCGGCGAGCAGTACTTC
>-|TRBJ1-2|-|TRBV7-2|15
CASSLVRNPNYGYTF
TGTGCCAGCAGCTTAGTACGGAACCCTAACTATGGCTACACCTTC
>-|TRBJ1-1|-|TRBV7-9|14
CASSSGTKNTEAFF
TGTGCCAGCAGCTCCGGGACCAAGAACACTGAAGCTTTCTTT
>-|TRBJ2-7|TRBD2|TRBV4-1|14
CASSPGLAGREQYF
TGCGCCAGCAGCCCCGGACTAGCGGGGAGAGAGCAGTACTTC
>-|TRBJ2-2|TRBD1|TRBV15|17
CATSRDKGTGKLGELFF
TGTGCCACCAGCAGAGATAAGGGGACAGGAAAACTCGGGGAGCTGTTTTTT
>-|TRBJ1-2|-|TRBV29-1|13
CSVVSPYNYGYTF
TGCAGCGTTGTGTCCCCTTATAACTATGGCTACACCTTC
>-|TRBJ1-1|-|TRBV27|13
CASKELPGTEAFF
TGTGCCAGCAAGGAGTTGCCGGGCACTGAAGCTTTCTTT
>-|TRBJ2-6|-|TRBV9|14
CASTEGTGANVLTF
TGTGCCAGCACTGAGGGTACCGGGGCCAACGTCCTGACTTTC
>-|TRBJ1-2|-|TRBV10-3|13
CAISLDGNYGYTF
TGTGCCATCAGTCTAGACGGAAACTATGGCTACACCTTC
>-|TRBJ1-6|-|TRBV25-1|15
CATSGGGYLVSPLHF
TGTGCCACCTCTGGGGGGGGGTATTTGGTTTCACCCCTCCACTTT